The 13 T cell receptor beta chains listed next were all sequenced from one sample in a study of cytomegalovirus exposure and HLA in healthy donors (dated by TCRdb to 2016 to 2017). The receptor library was made with the immunoSEQ multiplex PCR assay. TCRdb mirrors the immuneACCESS table, restricted to in-frame sequences. Some clones are absent from its copies; in checked studies, under half trace to an unresolved V gene, and the reason for the others is unknown. Here the sample has about 170,000 clones; approximately 87% occur a single time. Approximately 1.5% of the sample is held by the ten biggest clonotypes. Sequencing used PBMCs. The receptors stem from a woman in her twenties or thirties in good health and CMV-seronegative.

The V gene is TRBV5-1, the J gene TRBJ1-3; D is ambiguous. V was pared by 0 bases and J by 0 bases, with 10 bases between. Germline values: CDR1 SGHRS, CDR2 YFSETQ. This CDR3 has 16 residues. The CDR3: CASSLEQSNSGNTIYF. CDR3 nucleotides: TGCGCCAGCAGCTTGGAACAGTCAAACTCTGGAAACACCATATATTTT.

The chain joins TRBV5-1 to TRBJ1-6; 10 nucleotides agree with TRBD1. CDR1 SGHRS and CDR2 YFSETQ come from the germline V gene. Trimming took 1 base from V and 0 from J; bases not matched to a gene: 7. This CDR3 has 19 amino acids. In nucleotides, the CDR3 is TGCGCCAGCAGCTTGCGGGGACAGGGGCGAGACTCCTATAATTCACCCCTCCACTTT. Translating gives CASSLRGQGRDSYNSPLHF. Together with reference TRBV5-1 and TRBJ1-6, the CDR3 gives the full variable domain: KAGVTQTPRYLIKTRGQQVTLSCSPISGHRSVSWYQQTPGQGLQFLFEYFSETQRNKGNFPGRFSGRQFSNSRSEMNVSTLELGDSALYLCASSLRGQGRDSYNSPLHFGNGTRLTVT.

The V call is TRBV30, the J call TRBJ1-2; weak D call: TRBD1 (6 bases). The CDR3 covers 18 residues. V was cut by 0 bases and J by 6 bases, with 26 bases left in between. CDR1 is GTSNPN, CDR2 SVGIG, per germline (reference sequence). The CDR3 bases are TGTGCCTGGAGTGTACGTGGGGGCCAGACTTTACCTTCTAATGGCTACACCTTC. Translation: CAWSVRGGQTLPSNGYTF.

This rearrangement joins TRBV4-1 to TRBJ2-7, with 7 nucleotides matching TRBD1. From germline, CDR1 is MGHRA and CDR2 YSYEKL. There are 17 residues in the CDR3. Trimming at V came to 1 base and at J to 2 bases, leaving 11 bases not matched to a gene. The CDR3 sequence is CASSQVYPTGPTYEQYF. The DNA of the CDR3 is TGCGCCAGCAGCCAAGTATACCCGACAGGGCCCACCTACGAGCAGTACTTC.

The rearrangement joins TRBV7-9 to TRBJ2-1; no clear D gene. In germline, CDR1 is SEHNR, CDR2 FQNEAQ (reference sequence). This CDR3 is built from 15 residues. V lost 5 bases and J lost 8, with 19 bases in between. CDR3 region: CASSLGSYQAYEQFF. The CDR3 nucleotides are TGTGCCAGCAGCCTAGGATCGTACCAAGCGTATGAGCAGTTCTTC. The full variable domain, with the rest looked up from reference TRBV7-9 and TRBJ2-1, is DTGVSQNPRHKITKRGQNVTFRCDPISEHNRLYWYRQTLGQGPEFLTYFQNEAQLEKSRLLSDRFSAERPKGSFSTLEIQRTEQGDSAMYLCASSLGSYQAYEQFFGPGTRLTVL.

The V call is TRBV5-1, the J call TRBJ2-6; no clear D gene. Per germline, CDR1 SGHRS and CDR2 YFSETQ. This CDR3 spans 15 amino acids. Deletions cut 0 bases from V and 0 bases from J, with 4 bases between. CDR3 protein: CASSLGNSGANVLTF. As DNA, the CDR3 is TGCGCCAGCAGCTTGGGTAACTCTGGGGCCAACGTCCTGACTTTC.

This chain joins TRBV4-2 and TRBJ2-3; possibly TRBD2 for D (5 bases). Germline lookup yields CDR1 LGHNA and CDR2 YNFKEQ. This CDR3 has 14 amino acids. V was trimmed by 8 bases and J by 2 bases, leaving 14 bases between them. The DNA of the CDR3 is TGTGCCAGCCACGGTGCAGCGGACACAGATACGCAGTATTTT. Amino acids: CASHGAADTDTQYF.

CDR3 amino acids: CASSEMITKGAPDYGYTF. The DNA for the CDR3 is TGTGCCAGCAGTGAAATGATCACTAAGGGGGCGCCCGACTATGGCTACACCTTC. The genes are TRBV6-1 and TRBJ1-2; 7 positions agree with TRBD1. The ends lost 2 bases at V and 3 bases at J; junction bases unmatched: 15. The CDR3 runs to 18 residues. Per germline, CDR1 MNHNS and CDR2 SASEGT.

This clone was recorded only once. In DNA, the CDR3 is TGCGCCAGCAGCCAAGATCCTACCGGGGGATTCTCTGGGGCCAACGTCCTGACTTTC. Its translation is CASSQDPTGGFSGANVLTF. J is TRBJ2-6 and V is TRBV4-1; weak D call: TRBD2 (6 bases). CDR3 length: 19 amino acids. The V gene lost 0 bases and the J gene lost 0 bases, with 15 bases spanning the gap. Germline values: CDR1 MGHRA, CDR2 YSYEKL.

The chain couples TRBV2 to TRBJ2-3; 7 bases fit TRBD2. The CDR3 totals 16 residues. The germline V gene encodes CDR1 SNHLY and CDR2 FYNNEI. V lost 4 bases and J lost 0; bases outside the gene matches: 7. CDR3 nucleotide sequence: TGTGCCAGCAGTGCGCTCTCGCGGGGGAGCACAGATACGCAGTATTTT. Its protein product is CASSALSRGSTDTQYF.

The rearrangement links TRBV6-6 to TRBJ1-5; tentatively, D is TRBD1 (5 bases). In germline, CDR1 is MNHNY, CDR2 SVGAGI (reference sequence). Trimming took 6 bases from V and 1 from J, leaving 16 bases between them. This CDR3 spans 16 amino acids. CDR3 bases: TGTGCCAGCAGCCTAAACCAGGGTGTGAGCAATCAGCCCCAGCATTTT. Translated, it gives CASSLNQGVSNQPQHF.

CDR3 sequence (DNA): TGTGCCAGCAGCGAGGGACAGGGCCATGGCTACACCTTC. Protein sequence: CASSEGQGHGYTF. This chain joins TRBV16 and TRBJ1-2, with 9 positions matching TRBD1. This CDR3 is 13 amino acids long. The germline gives CDR1 KGHSY, CDR2 FQNENV. The V gene end was trimmed by 5 bases and the J gene end by 6 bases; junction bases not matched to a gene: 4.

The genes are TRBV7-9 and TRBJ2-3; 7 bases are shared with TRBD1. Germline V CDR1 and CDR2: SEHNR, FQNEAQ (reference sequence). V trimming: 2 bases; J trimming: 0 bases; junction bases outside the gene matches: 11. The CDR3 has 18 amino acids. The CDR3 reads CASSLPWDSGSSTDTQYF. CDR3 coding DNA: TGTGCCAGCAGCTTACCCTGGGACAGCGGATCTAGCACAGATACGCAGTATTTT.